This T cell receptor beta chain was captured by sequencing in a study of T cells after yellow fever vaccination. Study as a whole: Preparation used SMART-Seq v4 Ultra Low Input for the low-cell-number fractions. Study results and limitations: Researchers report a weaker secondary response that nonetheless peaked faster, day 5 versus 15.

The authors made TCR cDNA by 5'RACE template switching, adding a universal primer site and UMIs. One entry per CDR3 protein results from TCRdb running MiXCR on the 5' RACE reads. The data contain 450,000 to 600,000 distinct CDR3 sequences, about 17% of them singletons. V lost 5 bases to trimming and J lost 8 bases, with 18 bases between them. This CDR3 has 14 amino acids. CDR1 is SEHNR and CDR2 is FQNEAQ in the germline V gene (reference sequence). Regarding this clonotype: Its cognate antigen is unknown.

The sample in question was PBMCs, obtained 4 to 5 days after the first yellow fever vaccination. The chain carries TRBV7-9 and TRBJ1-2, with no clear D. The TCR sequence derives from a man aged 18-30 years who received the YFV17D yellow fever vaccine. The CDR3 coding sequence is TGTGCCAGCAGCCAACTGACCCGGGGTGGCGGCTACACCTTC. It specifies CASSQLTRGGGYTF. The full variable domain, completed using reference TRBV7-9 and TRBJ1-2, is DTGVSQNPRHKITKRGQNVTFRCDPISEHNRLYWYRQTLGQGPEFLTYFQNEAQLEKSRLLSDRFSAERPKGSFSTLEIQRTEQGDSAMYLCASSQLTRGGGYTFGSGTRLTVV.